The entry that follows covers one TCR beta chain sequence. Its matching antigen is unknown. The donors, healthy adults who were HIV-negative, had experienced no recent acute infections or vaccinations. Unsorted PBMC contributed about 0.3 ug DNA, some 29,000 T cell genomes, to each replicate PCR. Produced via immunoSEQ multiplex PCR; TCRdb's table is partial and in-frame only. The profile shows about 500,000 clones, approximately 71% of them singletons. Germline V CDR1 and CDR2: SGHTA, FQGNSA. The CDR3 totals 13 residues. V dropped 4 bases and J dropped 4 bases, with 9 bases sitting between them. The sample is drawn from a study of shared clonotypes between healthy human individuals. Overall study results and limits: Enrolling few donors narrowed the genetic and exposure-history diversity that was represented.

The genes are TRBV7-2 and TRBJ2-3; possibly TRBD1 or TRBD2 for D (5 bases each). Sequencing used PBMCs. This clonotype was sampled from a woman aged 40 to 55 in good health. Some clones in this sample may be carry-over from other donors' samples. DNA of the CDR3: TGTGCCAGCAGCTCGGGGCGCTCAGATACGCAGTATTTT. Protein: CASSSGRSDTQYF.